The TCR beta chain under discussion was sequenced for a study of CD8 T cells in Susac syndrome (dated by TCRdb to the late 2010s). Background on the whole study: Whether CD8+ T cell activation and differentiation in Susac syndrome was antigen driven was tested using repertoire sequencing.

V was cut back by 1 base and J by 4 bases, leaving a gap of 8 bases between them. The CDR1 and CDR2 encoded by the germline V gene (reference sequence) are DFQATT and SNEGSKA. The CDR3 holds 12 amino acids from the cysteine to the phenylalanine. This entry keeps only the CDR3 DNA: 36 bases, framed from base 1. High-throughput TCR beta sequencing profiled peripheral blood CD8+ and CD4+ T cells from healthy donors, Susac syndrome patients and multiple sclerosis patients. Healthy donors were included as age- and sex-matched controls. Bulk CD8+ and CD4+ T cells were purified by magnetic negative isolation, while CD8+ TEMRA cells were enriched using FACS. Blood was drawn into EDTA tubes, processed within 24 hours, and PBMCs were isolated by density gradient centrifugation. PBMCs intended for TCR sequencing were cryopreserved in liquid nitrogen and thawed later in a water bath at 37 degrees C. A purity of at least 90% was achieved for sorted or isolated CD4+, CD8+ and CD8+ TEMRA cells.

Overall study outcomes, separate from this receptor: The study acknowledged that relatively few individuals were included in the TCR sequencing and HLA analysis.

In the case of this clonotype: This clone's antigen is unknown. No much larger clone is present one base from it, and per-base qualities are unavailable.

RNA was extracted using the RNeasy kit, and about 0.45 to 1 ug of the RNA was reverse transcribed with random hexamers. The immunoSEQ multiplex PCR assay, covering 54 Vbeta and 13 Jbeta segments, was used to amplify TCR beta CDR3 regions. PCR amplification bias was corrected by using a synthetic template baseline for primer optimization and computational correction. Per the original workflow: Reads were assigned to V, D and J genes according to IMGT and analyzed in immunoSEQ Analyzer, with only productive sequences retained. Clonality was computed as one minus Shannon entropy normalized by log2 of the number of productive unique sequences. For each patient and control, public and private clones were evaluated within the 100 most prevalent clones. Clones were defined as Susac-specific if absent from the healthy and MS cohorts, from more than 900 published viral clones and from other ImmuneACCESS disease sequences. TCRdb's own reprocessing of the public reads used fastp at Q25 and MiXCR and kept productive beta chains. Each entry merges the rows of one CDR3 protein and shows their most common DNA and genes. Here the V and J calls rest on TCRdb's processing, not on the authors' analysis. In this sample the table shows 160,000 or so distinct CDR3 sequences, around 92% of which occur a single time. The biggest ten clones account for around 0.075% of the sample.

Material: CD4+ T cells from PBMCs. The receptor's source is a human donor in good health. Here the chain combines TRBV20-1 and TRBJ2-7, with the D segment identity uncertain. The DNA sequence reads TGCAGTGCTAGAGGGACGGAATACGAGCAGTACTTC. Its product reads: CSARGTEYEQYF.